This T cell receptor beta chain is from a study of blood T cell repertoires in COVID-19. Trimming cost V 4 bases and J 2 bases, with 19 bases left between them. Per germline, CDR1 SGHNT and CDR2 YYREEE (reference sequence). The CDR3 runs 16 residues. The protocol was immunoSEQ multiplex PCR, while the TCRdb copy is restricted to in-frame clones and leaves out a portion. Altogether under 250,000 clones are present, about four fifths being singletons, with the ten largest covering about 5.3%. Exposed enrollees had met someone with a PCR-confirmed or clinician-diagnosed COVID-19 case at some point within the 2 weeks before study entry.

The sequenced sample consisted of PBMCs or T cells enriched from blood (not recorded which). This TCR came from a woman aged 45 to 65 who had been exposed to COVID-19. The chain combines TRBV5-4 with TRBJ2-7; tentative D call: TRBD2 (7 bases). This chain's CDR3 is CASSPETGRVTYEQYF. The CDR3 bases are TGTGCCAGCAGCCCCGAAACAGGGAGGGTAACCTACGAGCAGTACTTC. Full variable domain (rest looked up from reference TRBV5-4 and TRBJ2-7): ETGVTQSPTHLIKTRGQQVTLRCSSQSGHNTVSWYQQALGQGPQFIFQYYREEENGRGNFPPRFSGLQFPNYSSELNVNALELDDSALYLCASSPETGRVTYEQYFGPGTRLTVT.